One sample yielded the 19 T cell receptor beta chains listed below, sequenced in a study of human T cells and chemical hapten exposure. TCRdb reanalysed the RACE reads using MiXCR and keeps one entry per CDR3 protein. The sample consists of 300,000 to 450,000 distinct CDR3 sequences, approximately 5.1% of them appearing once. Time point specified: pre-sensitization, week 0. As to treatment: therapeutic diphenylcyclopropenone sensitization with weekly scalp DPC. Here the sequenced sample was whole blood, taken in connection with sensitization to the hapten diphenylcyclopropenone (DPC). The receptors derive from a woman between 45 and 65 years old with alopecia areata. Some clones in this sample may be carry-over from other donors' samples.

The J gene is TRBJ1-1, the V gene TRBV20-1; TRBD1 aligns across 11 bases. The CDR3 totals 14 residues. The V gene end was trimmed by 2 bases and the J gene end by 5 bases; junction bases not matched to a gene: 4. Germline V CDR1 and CDR2: DFQATT, SNEGSKA (reference sequence). CDR3 sequence (DNA): TGCAGTGCTAGACCGGGACAGGGGGGAACTGAAGCTTTCTTT. This encodes CSARPGQGGTEAFF.

This clonotype was detected a few times. The V call is TRBV20-1, the J call TRBJ2-1; D is ambiguous. Deletions cut 3 bases from V and 4 bases from J, with 16 bases between. The germline V gene has CDR1 DFQATT and CDR2 SNEGSKA (reference sequence). The length of the CDR3 is 15 residues. CDR3: CSARTSVEPYNEQFF. The CDR3 coding sequence is TGCAGTGCTAGGACGAGTGTAGAGCCATACAATGAGCAGTTCTTC.

This sequence joins TRBV3-1 and TRBJ1-1, with TRBD1 as a possible D gene (5 bases). V was clipped by 1 base and J by 6 bases, with 12 bases between them. Germline CDR1 and CDR2: LGHDT and YNNKEL (reference sequence). The CDR3 covers 14 residues. CDR3 DNA sequence: TGTGCCAGCAGCCAAGGGGCAGGGAGGGCTGAAGCTTTCTTT. Translated, it gives CASSQGAGRAEAFF.

This clonotype showed up many times. This chain joins TRBV7-2 and TRBJ2-2; 8 nucleotides agree with TRBD1. The CDR3 is 17 amino acids. The ends lost 2 bases at V and 4 bases at J; junction bases unmatched: 9. CDR1 is SGHTA, CDR2 FQGNSA, per germline. CDR3 loop: CASSLPLRGRGTGELFF. In nucleotides, the CDR3 is TGTGCCAGCAGCTTACCTCTCAGGGGGCGCGGCACCGGGGAGCTGTTTTTT.

This clonotype was counted at least ten times. The J gene is TRBJ2-1, the V gene TRBV4-1, with 8 positions matching TRBD1. The CDR3 has 18 residues. Germline loops: CDR1 MGHRA, CDR2 YSYEKL. The V gene end was trimmed by 4 bases and the J gene end by 7 bases; junction bases not matched to a gene: 18. This CDR3 is CASSPGPLSQGASNEQFF. The CDR3 DNA is TGCGCCAGCAGCCCCGGGCCTTTAAGTCAGGGGGCTAGTAATGAGCAGTTCTTC.

This clonotype appeared many times. The CDR3, as DNA: TGTGCCAGCAGTTTAAACAGGTTTGGGGAGACCCAGTACTTC. This gives the protein CASSLNRFGETQYF. The gene calls are TRBV12-3 or TRBV12-4 and TRBJ2-5; D may be TRBD1 (5 bases). With 2 bases removed from V and 5 bases from J, the gap between germline ends came to 12 bases. The CDR3 has 14 amino acids.

The chain couples TRBV12-3 or TRBV12-4 to TRBJ1-1, with 9 positions matching TRBD1. Trimming took 1 base from V and 5 from J; bases not matched to a gene: 8. The CDR3 runs to 16 residues. The CDR3 here is CASSLVGGDRATEAFF. The CDR3, as DNA: TGTGCCAGCAGTTTAGTTGGGGGGGACAGGGCTACTGAAGCTTTCTTT.

This clonotype came up many times. The J gene is TRBJ2-1, the V gene TRBV7-9, with 11 nucleotides matching TRBD2. Germline V gene sequence: CDR1 SEHNR, CDR2 FQNEAQ (reference sequence). J was trimmed by 7 bases and V by 5 bases; bases with no gene match: 10. This CDR3 is 16 amino acids long. CDR3 protein: CASSEVAGGKLNEQFF. CDR3 in DNA: TGTGCCAGCAGCGAGGTAGCGGGAGGGAAACTTAATGAGCAGTTCTTC.

This clonotype showed up just a few times. The rearrangement uses TRBV15 and TRBJ2-2, with 9 bases matching TRBD2. CDR1 LNHNV and CDR2 YYDKDF come from the germline V gene (reference sequence). The CDR3 has 17 residues. The trim removed 0 bases at V and 0 bases at J, leaving 2 bases unmatched. CDR3 nucleotides: TGTGCCACCAGCAGAGATCGACTAGCGGCGAACACCGGGGAGCTGTTTTTT. This sequence encodes CATSRDRLAANTGELFF.

This clonotype was recorded many times. The gene calls are TRBV5-1 and TRBJ2-1, with a tentative D call TRBD2 (5 bases). The V end was cut by 0 bases, the J end by 9 bases, with 7 bases between. Per the germline V gene, CDR1 is SGHRS and CDR2 is YFSETQ. This CDR3 region has 12 residues. The CDR3 loop is CASSLDEGEQFF. The CDR3 bases are TGCGCCAGCAGCTTGGACGAGGGTGAGCAGTTCTTC.

The sample holds a few counts of this clonotype. V usage is TRBV4-3 and J usage is TRBJ1-4; D ambiguous. The CDR3 is 15 amino acids. Trimming took 4 bases from V and 7 from J, leaving 16 bases between them. Germline CDR1 reads LGHNA; CDR2 reads YSLEER. The DNA of the CDR3 is TGCGCCAGCAGCCTATACGGAGCATCGGGTGAAAAACTGTTTTTT. This codes for CASSLYGASGEKLFF.

V usage is TRBV20-1 and J usage is TRBJ2-3, with 11 bases fitting TRBD2. The germline CDR1 and CDR2 sequences are DFQATT and SNEGSKA (reference sequence). The trim removed 5 bases at V and 4 bases at J, leaving 8 bases unmatched. The CDR3 runs 15 residues. This CDR3 is CSASRLAGNPDTQYF. CDR3 nucleotides: TGCAGTGCTTCGCGACTAGCGGGAAATCCAGATACGCAGTATTTT.

This clonotype was found once. A read error is possible here, since a much larger clone lies one base away. The rearrangement links TRBV5-1 to TRBJ1-5; D is unclear. Germline CDR1 SGHRS, CDR2 YFSETQ. Between the trimmed V and J ends, which lost 0 bases and 8 bases, there was a span of 9 bases. This CDR3 comprises 13 residues. The CDR3 DNA reads as TGCGCCAGCAGCTTGGCCTTGGGAGAGCCCCAGCATTTT. Amino acids: CASSLALGEPQHF.

The chain employs TRBV2 and TRBJ1-1; the D is unclear. The V end lost 4 bases, the J end lost 5 bases, and 8 bases lay between the germline ends. This CDR3 is built from 12 residues. Germline CDR1 SNHLY, CDR2 FYNNEI. The DNA of the CDR3 is TGTGCCAGCAGTGCTGTCCGAACTGAAGCTTTCTTT. Its translation is CASSAVRTEAFF.

This clonotype was found many times. The chain is built from TRBV3-1 and TRBJ1-1; D is uncertain. V shed 1 base and J shed 1 base, with 10 bases lying between them. This CDR3 spans 15 amino acids. CDR1 and CDR2 from the germline V gene are LGHDT and YNNKEL (reference sequence). This CDR3 reads CASSQGEGRNTEAFF. DNA for the CDR3: TGTGCCAGCAGCCAAGGCGAGGGAAGGAACACTGAAGCTTTCTTT.

The chain carries TRBV2 and TRBJ1-6; D unclear. Trimming removed 1 base at V and 0 bases at J, with 7 bases between. The germline gives CDR1 SNHLY, CDR2 FYNNEI. The CDR3 is 16 residues long. Here the CDR3 DNA reads TGTGCCAGCAGTGAAGATGGGAGCTCCTATAATTCACCCCTCCACTTT. Translation gives CASSEDGSSYNSPLHF.

This chain connects TRBV7-9 to TRBJ2-7; D may be TRBD1 (7 bases). Germline lookup yields CDR1 SEHNR and CDR2 FQNEAQ (reference sequence). The length of the CDR3 is 17 residues. The V gene lost 5 bases and the J gene lost 1 base, with 21 bases spanning the gap. The CDR3 region is CASSLVGGDSPSYEQYF. CDR3 DNA: TGTGCCAGCAGCCTCGTCGGCGGGGACAGCCCTTCCTACGAGCAGTACTTC.

This clonotype was seen only a few times. The V gene is TRBV12-3 or TRBV12-4, the J gene TRBJ1-2; 9 nucleotides line up with TRBD1. V trimming: 3 bases; J trimming: 4 bases; junction bases outside the gene matches: 3. CDR3 length: 14 amino acids. The CDR3 here is CASSLWTGAYGYTF. CDR3 sequence (DNA): TGTGCCAGCAGTTTGTGGACAGGGGCCTATGGCTACACCTTC.

The chain recombines TRBV20-1 with TRBJ2-3, with D possibly matching TRBD2 (6 bases). CDR1 DFQATT and CDR2 SNEGSKA come from the germline V gene (reference sequence). This CDR3 is 12 amino acids long. V was pared by 3 bases and J by 4 bases, with 8 bases between. The DNA for the CDR3 is TGCAGTGCTAGGAGCGGGTCAGATACGCAGTATTTT. Translating gives CSARSGSDTQYF.